A single sample is the source of the 13 T cell receptor beta chains below, sequenced in a study of blood T cell repertoires in COVID-19. TCRdb's table, derived via immunoSEQ multiplex PCR, lists solely in-frame clones and lacks some. The sample yields about 170,000 clones, about 83% seen once. Sequencing input: peripheral blood. Receptors were obtained from a woman in her 70s who had recovered from COVID-19.

The chain recombines TRBV3-1 (or the pseudogene TRBV3-2) with TRBJ1-6, with D possibly being TRBD1 (6 bases). Germline CDR1 and CDR2: LGHDT and YNNKEL (reference sequence). CDR3 length: 14 amino acids. V dropped 7 bases and J dropped 7 bases, with 14 bases sitting between them. In nucleotides, the CDR3 is TGTGCCAGCATGCTCAGGGGTGGGAATTCACCCCTCCACTTT. The encoded protein is CASMLRGGNSPLHF.

The chain recombines TRBV7-8 with TRBJ1-2; TRBD1 aligns across 7 bases. V lost 5 bases and J lost 4; bases outside the gene matches: 4. Germline CDR1 SGHVS, CDR2 FQNEAQ. CDR3 length: 13 residues. For the CDR3, the DNA is TGTGCCAGCAGCCTGGGACAGTCCTATGGCTACACCTTC. Its protein is CASSLGQSYGYTF.

V is TRBV9 and J is TRBJ2-1; 11 bases are shared with TRBD2. V dropped 3 bases and J dropped 12; count of bases not matched to a gene: 11. The CDR3 length is 15 residues. Germline V gives CDR1 SGDLS, CDR2 YYNGEE. The chain's CDR3 is CASSEPPTSGGVQFF. The CDR3 DNA is TGTGCCAGCAGCGAGCCGCCCACTAGCGGGGGTGTGCAGTTCTTC.

The CDR3 DNA reads TGTGCCAGCACGAGGCGACAGGCCCATGGCTACACCTTC. Its protein is CASTRRQAHGYTF. The gene calls are TRBV12-3 or TRBV12-4 and TRBJ1-2; D might be TRBD1 (6 bases). V was pared by 7 bases and J by 6 bases, with 15 bases between. This CDR3 region has 13 residues.

This rearrangement joins TRBV14 to TRBJ1-1; D is uncertain. CDR1 and CDR2 from the germline V gene are SGHDN and FVKESK. V was trimmed by 0 bases and J by 1 base, leaving 3 bases between them. The CDR3 contains 13 residues. CDR3 sequence: CASSQDQNTEAFF. The CDR3 coding sequence is TGTGCCAGCAGCCAAGACCAGAACACTGAAGCTTTCTTT. Using reference TRBV14 and TRBJ1-1 for the parts outside the CDR3, the full variable domain is EAGVTQFPSHSVIEKGQTVTLRCDPISGHDNLYWYRRVMGKEIKFLLHFVKESKQDESGMPNNRFLAERTGGTYSTLKVQPAELEDSGVYFCASSQDQNTEAFFGQGTRLTVV.

CDR3 in amino acids: CSASPRELGTDTQYF. The CDR3 region has the DNA TGCAGTGCTAGTCCCCGGGAGCTAGGCACAGATACGCAGTATTTT. This chain connects TRBV20-1 to TRBJ2-3, with D maybe TRBD2 (6 bases). There are 15 residues in the CDR3. Germline values: CDR1 DFQATT, CDR2 SNEGSKA (reference sequence). V dropped 3 bases and J dropped 1 base, with 14 bases sitting between them.

V usage is TRBV25-1 and J usage is TRBJ2-5; D might be TRBD2 (6 bases). The germline V gene has CDR1 MGHDK and CDR2 SYGVNS. The CDR3 has 16 amino acids. Trimming removed 5 bases at V and 5 bases at J, with 21 bases between. CDR3 sequence reads: CASSPGGTRPRETQYF. The CDR3 DNA reads TGTGCCAGCAGTCCTGGGGGGACCAGGCCACGGGAGACCCAGTACTTC. Full variable domain (rest looked up from reference TRBV25-1 and TRBJ2-5): EADIYQTPRYLVIGTGKKITLECSQTMGHDKMYWYQQDPGMELHLIHYSYGVNSTEKGDLSSESTVSRIRTEHFPLTLESARPSHTSQYLCASSPGGTRPRETQYFGPGTRLLVL.

V and J are TRBV4-1 and TRBJ2-5; a weak D match, TRBD2 (5 bases). The V and J ends lost 4 bases and 1 base respectively, with 10 bases between them. The CDR3 extends over 14 amino acids. Germline loops: CDR1 MGHRA, CDR2 YSYEKL. This CDR3 reads CASSPRRGQETQYF. CDR3 sequence (DNA): TGCGCCAGCAGCCCCCGACGGGGCCAAGAGACCCAGTACTTC.

This clone was detected once. The chain is built from TRBV4-1 and TRBJ2-5; 15 positions agree with TRBD2. Germline V gene sequence: CDR1 MGHRA, CDR2 YSYEKL. The CDR3 length is 17 residues. The V gene end was trimmed by 4 bases and the J gene end by 5 bases; junction bases not matched to a gene: 8. The CDR3 DNA reads TGCGCCAGCAGCCCCCGGACTAGCGGGGGGGCCCTGGAGACCCAGTACTTC. Its protein product is CASSPRTSGGALETQYF.

The chain employs TRBV18 and TRBJ2-3; possible D gene TRBD1, 5 bases. The CDR3 contains 15 residues. CDR1 and CDR2 (germline): KGHSH, LQKENI. Trimming removed 3 bases at V and 0 bases at J, with 10 bases between. The CDR3 sequence: CASSPRQPSTDTQYF. DNA for the CDR3: TGTGCCAGCTCACCGCGACAGCCTAGCACAGATACGCAGTATTTT.

The chain couples TRBV28 to TRBJ1-3; D is unclear. V was trimmed by 7 bases and J by 1 base, leaving 5 bases between them. Germline V gene data show CDR1 as MDHEN and CDR2 as SYDVKM. This CDR3 comprises 12 residues. CDR3 bases: TGTGCCAGCACGGTTTCTGGAAACACCATATATTTT. This translates into CASTVSGNTIYF.

This clone has only a few counts. The chain is built from TRBV18 and TRBJ2-7, with 8 bases that match TRBD1. The germline CDR1 and CDR2 sequences are KGHSH and LQKENI. This CDR3 comprises 15 residues. V shed 2 bases, J shed 9 bases, and the junction held 12 bases outside the gene matches. As DNA, the CDR3 is TGTGCCAGCTCACCAAGGGCGGCTACAGGGGGACGGCAGTACTTC. As protein: CASSPRAATGGRQYF. The entire variable domain, with the rest obtained from reference TRBV18 and TRBJ2-7, is as follows: NAGVMQNPRHLVRRRGQEARLRCSPMKGHSHVYWYRQLPEEGLKFMVYLQKENIIDESGMPKERFSAEFPKEGPSILRIQQVVRGDSAAYFCASSPRAATGGRQYFGPGTRLTVT.

The DNA for the CDR3 is TGTGCCACCAGCAGAGGACTACCAGATACGCAGTATTTT. Its protein is CATSRGLPDTQYF. The rearrangement uses TRBV15 and TRBJ2-3; D might be TRBD2 (5 bases). V gave up 1 base and J gave up 4 bases, with 6 bases separating them. The CDR3 runs to 13 residues. Germline V lookup: CDR1 LNHNV, CDR2 YYDKDF (reference sequence). The full variable domain, completed using reference TRBV15 and TRBJ2-3, is DAMVIQNPRYQVTQFGKPVTLSCSQTLNHNVMYWYQQKSSQAPKLLFHYYDKDFNNEADTPDNFQSRRPNTSFCFLDIRSPGLGDTAMYLCATSRGLPDTQYFGPGTRLTVL.